The sequence of this T cell receptor beta chain was determined in a study of human T cells and chemical hapten exposure. This clonotype was seen at least ten times. Its antigen is currently unknown. As the library was built, unique molecular identifiers were attached to individual cDNA molecules. MiXCR was run by TCRdb on the RACE reads, yielding one entry per CDR3 protein. The table lists approximately 73,000 distinct CDR3 sequences, approximately 10% of them singletons. Points from the study as a whole: Controls formed significantly fewer large CDR3 similarity clusters than expanded TCRs did. Expanded TCR counts at PT1 went up together with patch test score, a positive correlation.

Trimming removed 4 bases at V and 6 bases at J, with 6 bases between. Germline values: CDR1 SNHLY, CDR2 FYNNEI. The CDR3 contains 12 residues. Time point meaning: patch test 1, 2 weeks after DPC sensitization. Treatment of the sample: therapeutic diphenylcyclopropenone sensitization with weekly scalp DPC. This chain joins TRBV2 and TRBJ2-2; D is unclear. This sequence was found in a woman aged 45-65 years with alopecia areata. Some clones in this sample may be carry-over from other donors' samples. The sequenced sample was whole blood, obtained in connection with sensitization to the hapten diphenylcyclopropenone (DPC). The CDR3 sequence: CASSAEPGELFF. The DNA for the CDR3 is TGTGCCAGCAGTGCCGAGCCCGGGGAGCTGTTTTTT.